This T cell receptor beta chain emerged from a study of blood T cell repertoires in COVID-19. Overall study: T cells, B-cell-depleted T cells, or PBMCs provided the cDNA or gDNA that served as material.

Trimming cost V 5 bases and J 10 bases, with 14 bases left between them. CDR1 and CDR2 from the germline V gene are MNHEY and SMNVEV (reference sequence). This CDR3 contains 12 residues. Some clones are missing from TCRdb's copy, which holds only in-frame ones; the method was immunoSEQ multiplex PCR. The data hold fewer than 700,000 clones, with 70% to 90% observed a single time. The TCR comes from a woman between 50 and 59 years old with COVID-19, enrolled during active disease. V gene TRBV27 combines with J gene TRBJ1-1, with no clear D. The specimen sequenced was peripheral blood. In nucleotides, the CDR3 is TGTGCCAGCAGTCCCTCCGGGGTCGGAGCTTTCTTT. This gives the protein CASSPSGVGAFF.